This TCR beta chain was identified in a study of T cell repertoires in cytomegalovirus infection. Overall study context: CMV infection together with matching HLA type was indicated by public TCR beta signatures.

A single count supports this clonotype. Its specificity is not known. Germline CDR1 is SNHLY and CDR2 is FYNNEI. CDR3 length equals 14 residues. V gave up 6 bases and J gave up 7 bases; unmatched junction bases: 10. TCRdb reprocessed the reads via MiXCR and lists one record per CDR3 protein. The repertoire has about 740,000 distinct CDR3 sequences, 35% to 45% of them found once; the top ten carry roughly 2.8%. Study findings and constraints: Of the TCR beta families, the public ones yielded a cumulative frequency that identified carriers of CMV plus the relevant HLA. Clonotypes of TCR beta that were HLA-C-restricted and CMV-specific dominated the ex vivo response.

The chain employs TRBV2 and TRBJ2-7; 9 bases match TRBD2. The sequence was obtained from a human donor in good health (CMV status not recorded). Some clones in this sample may be carry-over from other donors' samples. Sequences were obtained from PBMCs. The chain's CDR3 is CASRGSGRAGEQYF. CDR3 bases: TGTGCCAGCAGGGGTAGCGGGAGAGCAGGGGAGCAGTACTTC.